Detailed here is one T cell receptor (beta chain). An amount of RNA that ranged from roughly 0.5 to 1 ug was reverse transcribed with random hexamers. The amplification used immunoSEQ multiplex PCR on TCR beta CDR3; it spanned 54 Vbeta and 13 Jbeta. Via MiXCR, TCRdb re-called the immunoSEQ multiplex PCR reads, giving one row per CDR3 protein. The sample gives more than 150,000 distinct CDR3 sequences, nearly 97% of which show up once; about 0.15% is in the top ten. These data belong to a study of CD8 T cells in Susac syndrome. Trimming cost V 6 bases and J 0 bases, with 8 bases left between them. CDR3 length: 13 residues. Germline CDR1 MNHEY, CDR2 SMNVEV (reference sequence).

This sequence originates from a human donor with multiple sclerosis. The source material was CD8+ T cells from PBMCs. The gene calls are TRBV27 and TRBJ1-1; the D is unclear. The DNA for the CDR3 is TGTGCCAGCAGCTACCAAATGAACACTGAAGCTTTCTTT. Amino acids: CASSYQMNTEAFF.